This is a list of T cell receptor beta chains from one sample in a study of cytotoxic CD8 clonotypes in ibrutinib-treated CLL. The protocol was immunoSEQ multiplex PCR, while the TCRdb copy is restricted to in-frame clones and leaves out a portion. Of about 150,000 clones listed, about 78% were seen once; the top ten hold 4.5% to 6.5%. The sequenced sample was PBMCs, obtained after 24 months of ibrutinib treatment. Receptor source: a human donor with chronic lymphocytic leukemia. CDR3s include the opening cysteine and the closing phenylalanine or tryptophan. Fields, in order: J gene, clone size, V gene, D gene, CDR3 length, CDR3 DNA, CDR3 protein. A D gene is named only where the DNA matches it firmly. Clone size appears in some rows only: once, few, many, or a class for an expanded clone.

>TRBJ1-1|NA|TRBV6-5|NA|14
TGTGCCAGCGGGTCGAGGGACGGGCCCACTGAAGCTTTCTTT
CASGSRDGPTEAFF
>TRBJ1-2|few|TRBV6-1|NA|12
TGTGCCAGCAGTGAATATGTCCATGGCTACACCTTC
CASSEYVHGYTF
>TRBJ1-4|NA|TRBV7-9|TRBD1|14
TGTGCCAGCAGCTGGGGACAGGGTTATGAAAAACTGTTTTTT
CASSWGQGYEKLFF
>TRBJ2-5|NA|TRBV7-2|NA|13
TGTGCCAGCAGCTTAGGGCTGGAGGGGACCCAGTACTTC
CASSLGLEGTQYF
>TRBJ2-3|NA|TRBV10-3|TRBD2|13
TGTGCCATCACGACTAGCGGGAGGGATACGCAGTATTTT
CAITTSGRDTQYF
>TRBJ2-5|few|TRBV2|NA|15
TGTGCCAGCAGTTTTGGAGAACAATTTCAAGAGACCCAGTACTTC
CASSFGEQFQETQYF
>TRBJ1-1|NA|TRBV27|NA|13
TGTGCCAGCAGTTTGGTCGGGGACACTGAAGCTTTCTTT
CASSLVGDTEAFF
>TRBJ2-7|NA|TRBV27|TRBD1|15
TGTGCCAGCAGTCCCCGGACAGGGGACCACTACGAGCAGTACTTC
CASSPRTGDHYEQYF
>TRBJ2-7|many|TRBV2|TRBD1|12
TGTGCCAGCAGTGGGGACAGCTACGAGCAGTACTTC
CASSGDSYEQYF
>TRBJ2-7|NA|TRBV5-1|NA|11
TGCGCCAGCAGCTCGGACTCCCGGCAGTACTTC
CASSSDSRQYF
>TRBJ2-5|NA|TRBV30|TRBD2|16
TGTGCCTGGAGTGTAGGGCTAGCGGGGACCCAAGAGACCCAGTACTTC
CAWSVGLAGTQETQYF
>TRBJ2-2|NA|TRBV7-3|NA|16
TGTGCCAGCAGCTTAGGCTGGGGGAGAGACACCGGGGAGCTGTTTTTT
CASSLGWGRDTGELFF
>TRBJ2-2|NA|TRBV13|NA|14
TGTGCCAGCAGCCCCCGGGGGCTCGGCGGGGAGCTGTTTTTT
CASSPRGLGGELFF
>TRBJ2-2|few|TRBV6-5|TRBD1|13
TGTGCCAGCATGGACAGGACCACCGGGGAGCTGTTTTTT
CASMDRTTGELFF
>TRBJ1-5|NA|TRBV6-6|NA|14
TGTGCCAGCAGTTACGGGGGGGACAATCAGCCCCAGCATTTT
CASSYGGDNQPQHF
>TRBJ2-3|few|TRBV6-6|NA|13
TGTGCCAGCAGACGACTACACACAGATACGCAGTATTTT
CASRRLHTDTQYF
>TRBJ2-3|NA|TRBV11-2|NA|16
TGTGCCAGCAGCCCTGGGTCCCGGACGGTCACAGATACGCAGTATTTT
CASSPGSRTVTDTQYF
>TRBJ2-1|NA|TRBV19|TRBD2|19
TGTGCCAGTACCCCCGGGGGTAGCGGGAGTGAGTGGTCCTACAATGAGCAGTTCTTC
CASTPGGSGSEWSYNEQFF
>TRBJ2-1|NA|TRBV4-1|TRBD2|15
TGCGCCAGCAGCCCCAGCGGGAGGGCCGTGGGTGAGCAGTTCTTC
CASSPSGRAVGEQFF
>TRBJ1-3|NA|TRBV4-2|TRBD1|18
TGTGCCAGCAGTTCCGGGACAGGATACTCGAGCTCTGGAAACACCATATATTTT
CASSSGTGYSSSGNTIYF
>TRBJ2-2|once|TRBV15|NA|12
TGTGCCACCAGCAGTAACACCGGGGAGCTGTTTTTT
CATSSNTGELFF
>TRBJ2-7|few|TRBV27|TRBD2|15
TGTGCCAGCAGTCCCCCGGGACTAGCTTGGTACGAGCAGTACTTC
CASSPPGLAWYEQYF
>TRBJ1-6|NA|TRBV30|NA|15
TGTGCCTGCGCCGCGGGGAGTTCGGTCAATTCACCCCTCCACTTT
CACAAGSSVNSPLHF
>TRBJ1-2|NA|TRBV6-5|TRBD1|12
TGTGCCAGCACCCGGACAGGGGTCGGCTACACCTTC
CASTRTGVGYTF
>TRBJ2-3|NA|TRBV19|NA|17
TGTGCCAGTAGTATCCGGACCTCCCTTGTGGGCACAGATACGCAGTATTTT
CASSIRTSLVGTDTQYF
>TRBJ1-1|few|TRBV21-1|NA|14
TGTGCCAGCAGCAAGGGCAGGGGACACACTGAAGCTTTCTTT
CASSKGRGHTEAFF
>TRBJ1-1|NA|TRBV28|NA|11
TGTGCCAGCAGTTTACTCACTGAAGCTTTCTTT
CASSLLTEAFF
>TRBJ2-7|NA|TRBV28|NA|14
TGTGCCAGCTGGGGGCCGGGGGGTTCCTACGAGCAGTACTTC
CASWGPGGSYEQYF
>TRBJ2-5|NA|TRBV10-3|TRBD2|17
TGTGCCATCAGTGAGCCCGAGGGGCTAGCGGGGGTAGAGACCCAGTACTTC
CAISEPEGLAGVETQYF
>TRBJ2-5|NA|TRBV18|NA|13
TGTGCCAGCTCCCCCCACGGGCCAGAGACCCAGTACTTC
CASSPHGPETQYF
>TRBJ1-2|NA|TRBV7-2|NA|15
TGTGCCAGCAGCTTAGGTGAGGCGGATAACTATGGCTACACCTTC
CASSLGEADNYGYTF
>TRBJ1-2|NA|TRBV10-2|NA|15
TGCGCCAGCAGGGGGGGACACGCCGACCAGGGTGGCTACACCTTC
CASRGGHADQGGYTF
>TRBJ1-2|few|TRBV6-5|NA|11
TGTGCCAGCAAGCGGGGGGGCGGCTACACCTTC
CASKRGGGYTF
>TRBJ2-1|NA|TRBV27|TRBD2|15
TGTGCCAGCAGTCCTATAGCGGGGGTGTACAATGAGCAGTTCTTC
CASSPIAGVYNEQFF
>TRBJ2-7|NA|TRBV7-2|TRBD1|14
TGTGCCAGCAGCCGACAGGGTTGGGCCTACGAGCAGTACTTC
CASSRQGWAYEQYF
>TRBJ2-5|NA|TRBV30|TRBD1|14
TGTGCCTGGAGTCCCGGGACAGCTGAAGAGACCCAGTACTTC
CAWSPGTAEETQYF
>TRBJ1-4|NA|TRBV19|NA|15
TGTGCCAGTAGTAGCAGGGGTCGTTTGGATGAAAAACTGTTTTTT
CASSSRGRLDEKLFF
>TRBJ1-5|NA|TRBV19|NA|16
TGTGCCAGTAGTATACCCCCCGGGAGAAGCAATCAGCCCCAGCATTTT
CASSIPPGRSNQPQHF
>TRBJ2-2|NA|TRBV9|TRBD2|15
TGTGCCAGCAGCGTAGGACTAGCGGGAGCCGGGGAGCTGTTTTTT
CASSVGLAGAGELFF
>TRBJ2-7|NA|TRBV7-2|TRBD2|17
TGTGCCAGCAGCTTAGTGAGCGGGGCCCAGAGCTCCTACGAGCAGTACTTC
CASSLVSGAQSSYEQYF
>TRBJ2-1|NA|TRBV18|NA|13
TGTGCCAGCTCACCCCGTGGGGGCGATGAGCAGTTCTTC
CASSPRGGDEQFF
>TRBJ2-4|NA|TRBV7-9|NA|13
TGTGCCAGCAGCCCGCAACCCAAAAACATTCAGTACTTC
CASSPQPKNIQYF
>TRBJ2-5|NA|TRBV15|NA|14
TGTGCCACCAGCAGGGACACAACCCAAGAGACCCAGTACTTC
CATSRDTTQETQYF
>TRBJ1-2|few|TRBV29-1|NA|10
TGCAGCGCCGGACAATATGGCTACACCTTC
CSAGQYGYTF
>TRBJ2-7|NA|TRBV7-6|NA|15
TGTGCCAGCAGCTTAGTCGAGGGGGGACCCTACGAGCAGTACTTC
CASSLVEGGPYEQYF
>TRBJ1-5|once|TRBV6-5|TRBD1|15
TGTGCCAGCAGTTACTCGGCAGGGGGCAGCCAGCCCCAGCATTTT
CASSYSAGGSQPQHF
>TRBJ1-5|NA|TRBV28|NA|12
TGTGCCAGCAGTTTAGAGGGCCATCCCCAGCATTTT
CASSLEGHPQHF
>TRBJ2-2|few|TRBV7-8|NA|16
TGTGCCAGCACCCCAGGGGGTAGAGCGGGCGGCGGGGAGCTGTTTTTT
CASTPGGRAGGGELFF
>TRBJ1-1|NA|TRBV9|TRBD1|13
TGTGCCAGCACCCCCGGGACAGTCACTGAAGCTTTCTTT
CASTPGTVTEAFF
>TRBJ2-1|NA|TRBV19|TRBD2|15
TGTGCCAGTACCCCCCGACTAGCGGGAGGTGATGAGCAGTTCTTC
CASTPRLAGGDEQFF
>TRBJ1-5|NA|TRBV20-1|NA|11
TGCAGTGCACGGACGGGCGGGCCCCAGCATTTT
CSARTGGPQHF
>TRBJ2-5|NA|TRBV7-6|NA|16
TGTGCCAGCAGCTTCGGGGGGCAGGGTTGTTTGGAGACCCAGTACTTC
CASSFGGQGCLETQYF